The clone carrying this TCR beta chain was found a few times. Only in-frame clones appear in the TCRdb table, and some are missing; sequencing was by immunoSEQ multiplex PCR. The table has around 150,000 clones, 95% to 96% seen once. The entry originates in a study of control samples from healthy donors and cancer patients. Sequenced: blood. The origin of this receptor is a woman in her thirties in good health.

The CDR3 protein is CASSRQGAQETQYF. DNA of the CDR3: TGTGCCAGCAGCAGACAGGGAGCCCAAGAGACCCAGTACTTC. The V gene is TRBV4-2, the J gene TRBJ2-5; 7 bases are a match to TRBD1. Germline trimming cut 5 bases from V and 1 base from J; bases unmatched to any gene: 4. The CDR3 runs 14 residues. Germline lookup yields CDR1 LGHNA and CDR2 YNFKEQ.